These T cell receptor beta chains were read from a single sample in a study of OX40 agonist ivuxolimab in advanced cancers. TCRdb keeps only in-frame clones here, not all; method: immunoSEQ multiplex PCR. The data contain some 80,000 clones, about 83% of them seen just once; the ten biggest clones take up roughly 25%. The material sequenced was CD4+ or CD8+ T cells sorted from blood, taken in a trial of the OX40 agonist ivuxolimab. The receptors stem from an adult with an advanced solid tumor such as melanoma, head and neck, liver or kidney cancer. CDR3s include the opening cysteine and the closing phenylalanine or tryptophan. The D gene is left open where the match is weak. Rows may omit the clone size; those that give it use once, few, many or a size class.

v_gene	d_gene	j_gene	abundance	CDR3nt	CDR3aa
TRBV7-8	NA	TRBJ1-6	NA	TGTGCCAGCAGCTTACGGGGGGATCCACCCCTCCACTTT	CASSLRGDPPLHF
TRBV5-1	TRBD2	TRBJ2-1	once	TGCGCCAGCAGCTCCGGGCTAGCGGGGGAGTACAATGAGCAGTTCTTC	CASSSGLAGEYNEQFF
TRBV29-1	NA	TRBJ2-1	few	TGCAGCGTTGTCATACTACTGGACTACAATGAGCAGTTCTTC	CSVVILLDYNEQFF
TRBV19	TRBD1	TRBJ1-2	NA	TGTGCCAGTAGTAGGATCCCCGGGACAGGGAGAGATGGCTACACCTTC	CASSRIPGTGRDGYTF
TRBV10-3	NA	TRBJ1-1	NA	TGTGCCAGCAGAGAGACAAACCTGAACACTGAAGCTTTCTTT	CASRETNLNTEAFF
TRBV6-5	NA	TRBJ2-3	NA	TGTGCCAGCAGTTACCCACCCTTGGGTAGGGATACGCAGTATTTT	CASSYPPLGRDTQYF
TRBV2	NA	TRBJ1-1	once	TGTGCCAGCGGCTTAGGTGGGGCGAACACTGAAGCTTTCTTT	CASGLGGANTEAFF
TRBV6-5	TRBD2	TRBJ2-3	once	TGTGCCAGCGGACTAGCGGGTCCCACAGATACGCAGTATTTT	CASGLAGPTDTQYF
TRBV12-5	TRBD2	TRBJ2-1	NA	TGTGCTAGTGGTTTGGTGGGGGGAGGACTAGCGGGAATCCGAACCTACAATGAGCAGTTCTTC	CASGLVGGGLAGIRTYNEQFF
TRBV11-2	TRBD2	TRBJ2-1	NA	TGTGCCAGCAGCTTAATAGCGGGATCGTACAATGAGCAGTTCTTC	CASSLIAGSYNEQFF
TRBV27	NA	TRBJ2-3	NA	TGTGCCAGCAGCTCGCTTAGCGGCTACACAGATACGCAGTATTTT	CASSSLSGYTDTQYF
TRBV7-9	NA	TRBJ2-1	once	TGTGCCAGCAGCTCCAGGGGCGGCAATGAGCAGTTCTTC	CASSSRGGNEQFF
TRBV18	NA	TRBJ1-2	NA	TGTGCCAGCTCACAAAACACGGGGACGGATTATGGCTACACCTTC	CASSQNTGTDYGYTF
TRBV6-1	NA	TRBJ1-6	NA	TGTGCCAGCAAAAGCAACAGGGAATGGAATTCACCCCTCCACTTT	CASKSNREWNSPLHF
TRBV19	TRBD1	TRBJ1-2	NA	TGTGCCAGTAGTCTCCGGGACAGCTATGGCTACACCTTC	CASSLRDSYGYTF
TRBV20-1	NA	TRBJ2-4	NA	TGCAGTGCAAAACAGGAAAACATTCAGTACTTC	CSAKQENIQYF
TRBV27	NA	TRBJ1-1	NA	TGTGCCAGCAGACCCAGGGAGAACACTGAAGCTTTCTTT	CASRPRENTEAFF
TRBV19	NA	TRBJ2-7	NA	TGTGCCAGTAGTTTAAACAGGGATCGCGAGCAGTACTTC	CASSLNRDREQYF
TRBV11-3	NA	TRBJ2-3	NA	TGTGCCAGCAGCACAGGGTCAGATACGCAGTATTTT	CASSTGSDTQYF
TRBV5-1	TRBD1	TRBJ1-2	NA	TGCGCCAGCAGCTTCTCGACAGGGTACGGGTTAGGCTACACCTTC	CASSFSTGYGLGYTF
TRBV19	NA	TRBJ1-6	NA	TGTGCCAGCGGGGCGGCGGGGAACACCCTCCACTTT	CASGAAGNTLHF
TRBV5-4	NA	TRBJ1-2	NA	TGTGCCAGCAGCTTGGGTTCTGGCAGGGCGAACTATGGCTACACCTTC	CASSLGSGRANYGYTF
TRBV2	TRBD1	TRBJ1-6	few	TGTGCCAGCGGGGACAGCTCCTATAATTCACCCCTCCACTTT	CASGDSSYNSPLHF
TRBV7-9	NA	TRBJ2-1	NA	TGTGCCAGCAGCTTAGGGCGGGGTATTGATTTCTCCTACAATGAGCAGTTCTTC	CASSLGRGIDFSYNEQFF
TRBV14	NA	TRBJ1-6	NA	TGTGCCAGCAGCCAAACAGAGTTTTTTAGCTCCTATAATTCACCCCTCCACTTT	CASSQTEFFSSYNSPLHF
TRBV7-9	NA	TRBJ2-5	NA	TGTGCCAGCAGCTTAGGGAAGTCCCAGACGGCACAAGAGACCCAGTACTTC	CASSLGKSQTAQETQYF
TRBV29-1	NA	TRBJ1-2	once	TGCAGCGTTGCCCCAGCAAACTATGGCTACACCTTC	CSVAPANYGYTF
TRBV20-1	NA	TRBJ1-1	NA	TGCAGTGCTCACCAGGGGACTGAAGCTTTCTTT	CSAHQGTEAFF
TRBV4-1	NA	TRBJ2-7	medium-sized	TGCGCCAGCAGGAACCGGGACCCCTCCCAGGACGAGCAGTACTTC	CASRNRDPSQDEQYF
TRBV11-3	NA	TRBJ2-3	NA	TGTGCCAGCAGCTTAGGGGGATATCGCACAGATACGCAGTATTTT	CASSLGGYRTDTQYF
TRBV19	TRBD2	TRBJ2-1	NA	TGTGCCAGTAGTCCGAGACTAGCGGGAGGGCCCTCCTACAATGAGCAGTTCTTC	CASSPRLAGGPSYNEQFF
TRBV6-5	NA	TRBJ1-3	NA	TGTGCCAGCAGATTTGGACGGGGCTCTGGAAACACCATATATTTT	CASRFGRGSGNTIYF
TRBV5-4	NA	TRBJ1-1	NA	TGTGCCAGCAGCTCGACAGGTCGCATGAACACTGAAGCTTTCTTT	CASSSTGRMNTEAFF
TRBV5-4	TRBD1	TRBJ1-1	NA	TGTGCCAGCAGGAGGGACAGGGGGAACACTGAAGCTTTCTTT	CASRRDRGNTEAFF
TRBV6-7	TRBD1	TRBJ2-7	NA	TGTGCCAGCAGTTCCATTCCCGGGACAGGGGTCGTCTACGAGCAGTACTTC	CASSSIPGTGVVYEQYF
TRBV15	NA	TRBJ2-2	NA	TGTGCCATCAGAAGAGGATTTGAAGGGGACACCGGGGAGCTGTTTTTT	CAIRRGFEGDTGELFF
TRBV7-9	TRBD2	TRBJ2-1	few	TGTGCCAGCAGCTCCGATGGGCGGGAGGCGCCGGGGGTTTTGAATGAGCAGTTCTTC	CASSSDGREAPGVLNEQFF
TRBV9	TRBD1	TRBJ2-1	once	TGTGCCAGCAGCGTCACGGAGACAGGGGCAAGCTCCTACAATGAGCAGTTCTTC	CASSVTETGASSYNEQFF
TRBV7-2	NA	TRBJ2-7	few	TGTGCCAGCAGCTTAGTGGTGGGAGTTGGTTACGAGCAGTACTTC	CASSLVVGVGYEQYF
TRBV6-1	TRBD2	TRBJ2-7	NA	TGTGCCAGCAGTGACATAGCGGGTAGCTCCTACGAGCAGTACTTC	CASSDIAGSSYEQYF